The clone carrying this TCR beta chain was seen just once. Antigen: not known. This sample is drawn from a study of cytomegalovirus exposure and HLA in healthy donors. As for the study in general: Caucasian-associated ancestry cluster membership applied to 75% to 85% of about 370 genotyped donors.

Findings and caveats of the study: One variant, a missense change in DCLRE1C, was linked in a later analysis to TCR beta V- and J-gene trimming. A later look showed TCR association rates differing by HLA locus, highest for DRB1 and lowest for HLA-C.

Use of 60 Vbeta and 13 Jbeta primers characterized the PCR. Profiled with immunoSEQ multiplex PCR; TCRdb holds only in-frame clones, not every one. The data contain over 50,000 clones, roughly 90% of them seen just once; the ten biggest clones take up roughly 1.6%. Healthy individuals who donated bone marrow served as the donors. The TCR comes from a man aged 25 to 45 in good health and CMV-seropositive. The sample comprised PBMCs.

The DNA of the CDR3 is TGTGCCAGCAGTGGACTAGCGGGAGAGGAATACGAGCAGTACTTC. This sequence encodes CASSGLAGEEYEQYF. V usage is TRBV6-5 and J usage is TRBJ2-7; TRBD2 matches at 13 bases. The germline CDR1 and CDR2 sequences are MNHEY and SVGAGI. This CDR3 is 15 amino acids long. The junction had 5 bases not matched to a gene; V was cut back by 5 bases and J by 4 bases.